This T cell receptor beta chain derives from a study of human thymus T cells. Trimming cost V 5 bases and J 0 bases; bases outside gene matches: 24. The CDR3 runs to 22 residues. Germline V gives CDR1 MDHEN, CDR2 SYDVKM. Sequencing used immunoSEQ multiplex PCR; TCRdb keeps in-frame clones, though not all of them. The table records 86,000 or so clones, around 96% of them present only once. Thymus was obtained from resections taken during corrective heart surgery. The sequence was obtained from a boy younger than two with a congenital heart defect but otherwise immunologically healthy. The rearrangement links TRBV28 to TRBJ2-3; 9 bases map to TRBD1. The specimen sequenced was thymus tissue. CDR3 nucleotides: TGTGCCAGCAGTCTCACAGGGGGCATAAGCTCTGGGACGCCTACTAGCACAGATACGCAGTATTTT. Translated, it gives CASSLTGGISSGTPTSTDTQYF.